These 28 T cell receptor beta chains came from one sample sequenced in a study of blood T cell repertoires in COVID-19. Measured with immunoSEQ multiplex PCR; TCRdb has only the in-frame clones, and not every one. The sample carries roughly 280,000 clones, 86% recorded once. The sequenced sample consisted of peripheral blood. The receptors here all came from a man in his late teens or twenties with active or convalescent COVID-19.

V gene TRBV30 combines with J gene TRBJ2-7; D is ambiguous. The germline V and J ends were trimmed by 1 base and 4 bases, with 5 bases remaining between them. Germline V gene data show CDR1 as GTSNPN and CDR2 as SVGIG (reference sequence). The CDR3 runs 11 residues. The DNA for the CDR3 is TGTGCCTGGAGTGCAAAATACGAGCAGTACTTC. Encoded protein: CAWSAKYEQYF. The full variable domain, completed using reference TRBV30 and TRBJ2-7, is SQTIHQWPATLVQPVGSPLSLECTVEGTSNPNLYWYRQAAGRGLQLLFYSVGIGQISSEVPQNLSASRPQDRQFILSSKKLLLSDSGFYLCAWSAKYEQYFGPGTRLTVT.

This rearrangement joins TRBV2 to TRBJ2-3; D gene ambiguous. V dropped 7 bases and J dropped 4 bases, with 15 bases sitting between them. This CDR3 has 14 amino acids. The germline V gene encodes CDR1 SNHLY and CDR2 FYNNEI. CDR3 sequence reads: CASTLLRSADTQYF. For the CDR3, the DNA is TGTGCCAGCACACTCCTCAGGTCGGCAGATACGCAGTATTTT.

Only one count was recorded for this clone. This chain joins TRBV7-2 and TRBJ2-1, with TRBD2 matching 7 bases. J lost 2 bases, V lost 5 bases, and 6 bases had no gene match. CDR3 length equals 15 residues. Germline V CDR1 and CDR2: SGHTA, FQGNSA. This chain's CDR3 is CASSSGTGTYNEQFF. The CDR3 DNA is TGTGCCAGCAGCAGCGGGACTGGCACCTACAATGAGCAGTTCTTC.

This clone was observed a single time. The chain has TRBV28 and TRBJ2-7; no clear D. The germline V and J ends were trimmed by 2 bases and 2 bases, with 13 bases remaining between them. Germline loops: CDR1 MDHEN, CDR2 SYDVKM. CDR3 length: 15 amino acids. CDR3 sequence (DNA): TGTGCCAGCAGTTTAGCGGCGGAATCCACCTACGAGCAGTACTTC. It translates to CASSLAAESTYEQYF.

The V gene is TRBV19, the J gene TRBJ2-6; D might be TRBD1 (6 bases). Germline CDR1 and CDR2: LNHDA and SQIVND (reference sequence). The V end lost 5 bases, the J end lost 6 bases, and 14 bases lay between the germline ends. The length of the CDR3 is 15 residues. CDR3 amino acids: CASSPRGDEANVLTF. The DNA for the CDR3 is TGTGCCAGTAGTCCCAGGGGAGATGAGGCCAACGTCCTGACTTTC.

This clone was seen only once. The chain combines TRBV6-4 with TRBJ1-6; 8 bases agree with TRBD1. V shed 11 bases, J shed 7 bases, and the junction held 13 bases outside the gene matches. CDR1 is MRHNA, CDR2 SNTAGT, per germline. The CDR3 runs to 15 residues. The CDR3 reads CAGNSGGGQNSPLHF. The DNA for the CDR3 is TGTGCCGGAAATTCAGGGGGCGGGCAGAATTCACCCCTCCACTTT.

CDR3 amino acids: CASSANRGTSTDTQYF. CDR3 DNA: TGCGCCAGCAGCGCAAACAGGGGAACTAGCACAGATACGCAGTATTTT. This chain connects TRBV5-1 to TRBJ2-3; 7 nucleotides agree with TRBD1. The V gene end was trimmed by 4 bases and the J gene end by 0 bases; junction bases not matched to a gene: 8. CDR3 length equals 16 residues. Looked up from germline, CDR1 is SGHRS and CDR2 is YFSETQ.

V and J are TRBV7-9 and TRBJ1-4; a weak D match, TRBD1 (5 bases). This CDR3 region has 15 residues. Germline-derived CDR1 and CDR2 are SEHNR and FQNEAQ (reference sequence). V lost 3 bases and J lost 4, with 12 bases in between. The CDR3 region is CASSFRGGDNEKLFF. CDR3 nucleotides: TGTGCCAGCAGCTTCCGCGGGGGGGATAATGAAAAACTGTTTTTT.

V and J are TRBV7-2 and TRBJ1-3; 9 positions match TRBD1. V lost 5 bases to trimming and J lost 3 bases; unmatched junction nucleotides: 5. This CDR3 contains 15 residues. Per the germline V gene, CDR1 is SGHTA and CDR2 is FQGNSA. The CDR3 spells CASSLGQGNGNTIYF. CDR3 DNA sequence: TGTGCCAGCAGCCTCGGACAGGGGAATGGAAACACCATATATTTT.

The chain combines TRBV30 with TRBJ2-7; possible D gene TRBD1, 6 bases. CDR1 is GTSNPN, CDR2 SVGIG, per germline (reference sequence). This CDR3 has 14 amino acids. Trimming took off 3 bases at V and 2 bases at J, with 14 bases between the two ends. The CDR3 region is CAWSLTGLPYEQYF. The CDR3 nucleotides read TGTGCCTGGAGCCTAACAGGGTTACCCTACGAGCAGTACTTC.

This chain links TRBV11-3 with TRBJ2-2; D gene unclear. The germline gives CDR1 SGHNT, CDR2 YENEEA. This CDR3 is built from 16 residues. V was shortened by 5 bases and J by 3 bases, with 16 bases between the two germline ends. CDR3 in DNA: TGTGCCAGCAGCCGCCCCGCCGGAGTGGACACCGGGGAGCTGTTTTTT. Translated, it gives CASSRPAGVDTGELFF.

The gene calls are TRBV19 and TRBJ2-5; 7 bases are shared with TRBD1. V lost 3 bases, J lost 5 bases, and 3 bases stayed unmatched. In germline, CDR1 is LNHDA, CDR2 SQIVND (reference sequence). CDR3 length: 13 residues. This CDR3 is CASSMTGTETQYF. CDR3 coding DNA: TGTGCCAGTAGTATGACAGGGACGGAGACCCAGTACTTC.

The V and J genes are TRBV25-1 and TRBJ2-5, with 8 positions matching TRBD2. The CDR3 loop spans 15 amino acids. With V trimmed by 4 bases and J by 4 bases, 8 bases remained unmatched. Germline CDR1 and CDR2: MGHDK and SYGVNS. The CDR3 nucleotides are TGTGCCAGCAGTGCCGGGGGGGGTCTTGGAGAGACCCAGTACTTC. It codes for CASSAGGGLGETQYF.

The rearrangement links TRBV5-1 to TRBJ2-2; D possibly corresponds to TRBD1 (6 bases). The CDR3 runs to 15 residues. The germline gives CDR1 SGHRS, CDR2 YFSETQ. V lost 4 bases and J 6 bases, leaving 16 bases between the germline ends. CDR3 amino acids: CASSLSGTYAGELFF. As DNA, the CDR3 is TGCGCCAGCAGCCTCTCCGGGACATATGCCGGGGAGCTGTTTTTT.

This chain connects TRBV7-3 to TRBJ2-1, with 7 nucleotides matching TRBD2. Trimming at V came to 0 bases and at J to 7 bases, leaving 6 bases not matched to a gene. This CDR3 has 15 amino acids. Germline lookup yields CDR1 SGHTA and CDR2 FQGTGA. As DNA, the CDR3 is TGTGCCAGCAGCTTAACGGTAGCGGGTGGGAATGAGCAGTTCTTC. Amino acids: CASSLTVAGGNEQFF.

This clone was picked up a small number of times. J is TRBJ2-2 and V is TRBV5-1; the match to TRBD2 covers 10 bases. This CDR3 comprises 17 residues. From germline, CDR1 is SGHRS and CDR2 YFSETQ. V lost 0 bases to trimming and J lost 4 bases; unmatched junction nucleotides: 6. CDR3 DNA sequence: TGCGCCAGCAGCTTGGGGCTAGCGGGGGATCCCACCGGGGAGCTGTTTTTT. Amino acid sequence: CASSLGLAGDPTGELFF.

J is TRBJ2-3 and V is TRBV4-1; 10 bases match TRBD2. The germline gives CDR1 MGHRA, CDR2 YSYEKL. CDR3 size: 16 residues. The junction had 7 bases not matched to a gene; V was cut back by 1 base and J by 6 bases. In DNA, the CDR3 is TGCGCCAGCAGCCAAGCTTTTAGCGGGAGGTCGGATACGCAGTATTTT. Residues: CASSQAFSGRSDTQYF.

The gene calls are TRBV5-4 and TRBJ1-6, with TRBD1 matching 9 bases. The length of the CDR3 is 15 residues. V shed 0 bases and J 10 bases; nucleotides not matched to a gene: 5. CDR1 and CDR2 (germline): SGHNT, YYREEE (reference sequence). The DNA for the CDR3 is TGTGCCAGCAGCTTGGGCGGGACAGGGAACTCACCCCTCCACTTT. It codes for CASSLGGTGNSPLHF.

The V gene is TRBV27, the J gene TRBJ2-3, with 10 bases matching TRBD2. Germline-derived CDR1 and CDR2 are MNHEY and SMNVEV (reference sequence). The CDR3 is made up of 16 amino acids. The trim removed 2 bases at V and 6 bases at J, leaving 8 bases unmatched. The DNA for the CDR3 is TGTGCCAGCAGTTTAGTTCCTAGCGGGGGTTGGGATACGCAGTATTTT. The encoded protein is CASSLVPSGGWDTQYF.

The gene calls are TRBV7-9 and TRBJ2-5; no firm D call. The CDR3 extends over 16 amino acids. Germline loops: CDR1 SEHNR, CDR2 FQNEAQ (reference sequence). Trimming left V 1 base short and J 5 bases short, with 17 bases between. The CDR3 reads CASSLVVAHSVETQYF. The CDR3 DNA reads TGTGCCAGCAGCTTAGTGGTAGCTCACTCCGTGGAGACCCAGTACTTC.

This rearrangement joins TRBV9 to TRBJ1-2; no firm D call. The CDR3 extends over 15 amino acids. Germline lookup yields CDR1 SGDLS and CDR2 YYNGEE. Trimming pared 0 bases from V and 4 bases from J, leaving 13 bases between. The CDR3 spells CASSVGSGEGYGYTF. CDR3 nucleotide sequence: TGTGCCAGCAGCGTAGGATCTGGGGAGGGCTATGGCTACACCTTC.

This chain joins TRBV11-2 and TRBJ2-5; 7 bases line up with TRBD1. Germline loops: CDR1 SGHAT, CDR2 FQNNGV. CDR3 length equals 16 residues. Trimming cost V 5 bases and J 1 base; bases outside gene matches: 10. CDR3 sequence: CASSPGPRGRQETQYF. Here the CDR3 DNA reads TGTGCCAGCAGCCCCGGACCAAGGGGGCGCCAAGAGACCCAGTACTTC.

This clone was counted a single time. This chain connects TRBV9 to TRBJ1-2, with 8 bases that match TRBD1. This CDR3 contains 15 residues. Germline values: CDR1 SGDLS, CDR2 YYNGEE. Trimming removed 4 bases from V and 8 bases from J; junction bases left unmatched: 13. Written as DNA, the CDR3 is TGTGCCAGCAGCCCCAGACAGGGGCGCGGGGGCGGCTACACCTTC. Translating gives CASSPRQGRGGGYTF.

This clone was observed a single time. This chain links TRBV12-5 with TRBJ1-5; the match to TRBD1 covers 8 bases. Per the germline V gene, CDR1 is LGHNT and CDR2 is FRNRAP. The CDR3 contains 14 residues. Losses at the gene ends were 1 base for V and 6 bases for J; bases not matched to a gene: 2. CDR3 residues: CASGLGQGTQPQHF. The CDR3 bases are TGTGCTAGTGGTTTGGGACAGGGGACTCAGCCCCAGCATTTT.

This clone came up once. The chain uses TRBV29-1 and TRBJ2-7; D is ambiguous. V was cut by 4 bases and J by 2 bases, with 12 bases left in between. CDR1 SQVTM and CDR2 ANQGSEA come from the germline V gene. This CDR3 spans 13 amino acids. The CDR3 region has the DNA TGCAGCGTTGCAGGAATTACGGCCTACGAGCAGTACTTC. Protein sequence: CSVAGITAYEQYF.

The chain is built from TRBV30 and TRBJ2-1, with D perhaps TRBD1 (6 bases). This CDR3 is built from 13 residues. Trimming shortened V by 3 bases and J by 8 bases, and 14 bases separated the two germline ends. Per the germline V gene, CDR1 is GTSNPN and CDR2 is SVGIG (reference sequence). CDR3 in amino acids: CAWSEGDSHEQFF. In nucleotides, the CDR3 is TGTGCCTGGAGCGAGGGGGATTCCCATGAGCAGTTCTTC.

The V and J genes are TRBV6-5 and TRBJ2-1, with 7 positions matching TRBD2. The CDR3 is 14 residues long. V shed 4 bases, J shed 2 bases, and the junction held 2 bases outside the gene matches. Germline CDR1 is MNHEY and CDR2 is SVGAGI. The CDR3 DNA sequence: TGTGCCAGCAGTTTGCGGGGGACCTACAATGAGCAGTTCTTC. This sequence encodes CASSLRGTYNEQFF.

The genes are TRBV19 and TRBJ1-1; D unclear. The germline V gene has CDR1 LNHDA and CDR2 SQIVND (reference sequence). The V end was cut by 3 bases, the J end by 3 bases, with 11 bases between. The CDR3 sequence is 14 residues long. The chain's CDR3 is CASSIRPGDTEAFF. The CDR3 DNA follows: TGTGCCAGTAGTATCCGTCCGGGAGACACTGAAGCTTTCTTT.